Following are 3 T cell receptor beta chains from one sample sequenced in a study of molecular identifiers for immune sequencing clone quantification. MiXCR was run by TCRdb on the PCR reads, yielding one entry per CDR3 protein. The sample holds 20,000 to 30,000 distinct CDR3 sequences, approximately 17% seen once. Sequencing used naive CD8+ T cells from blood, with Jurkat cell RNA spiked in. Subset meaning: FACS-sorted CD8+CD4-CCR7+CD45RA+ naive T cells. Receptors originate from a human donor in good health. Some libraries in this study had Jurkat cell RNA spiked in.

This clonotype was counted between two and nine times. Written as DNA, the CDR3 is TGCGCCAGCAGCCAGGGGGAACCCTACGAGCAGTACTTC. Translated: CASSQGEPYEQYF. This sequence joins TRBV4-3 and TRBJ2-7, with D tentatively TRBD1 or TRBD2 (5 bases each). V shed 3 bases and J shed 2 bases, with 8 bases lying between them. This CDR3 spans 13 amino acids. Germline V gene data show CDR1 as LGHNA and CDR2 as YSLEER.

By share of the sample, this clonotype is medium-sized. The J gene is TRBJ2-7, the V gene TRBV30, with TRBD1 identical over 7 bases. Germline V lookup: CDR1 GTSNPN, CDR2 SVGIG (reference sequence). This CDR3 has 13 residues. V lost 1 base and J lost 4; bases outside the gene matches: 4. The CDR3 DNA is TGTGCCTGGAGTGCCGGGACAGATTACGAGCAGTACTTC. Translation gives CAWSAGTDYEQYF.

This clonotype showed up many times. V is TRBV4-1 and J is TRBJ2-1, with D possibly being TRBD2 (6 bases). The V end lost 0 bases, the J end lost 0 bases, and 18 bases lay between the germline ends. CDR1 and CDR2 (germline): MGHRA, YSYEKL. The CDR3 runs to 19 residues. CDR3 residues: CASSQEGEAASISYNEQFF. The CDR3, as DNA: TGCGCCAGCAGCCAAGAGGGGGAGGCCGCTAGTATCTCCTACAATGAGCAGTTCTTC.